These T cell receptor beta chains were read from a single sample in a study of T-cell memory formation after mild COVID-19. TCRdb re-derived calls from the 5' RACE reads in MiXCR, one entry per CDR3 protein. The sample lists 200,000 to 300,000 distinct CDR3 sequences, 15% occurring once. Sequenced: PBMCs or a T cell subset sorted from them (not recorded which). The receptors were gathered from an adult woman who had mild COVID-19 (a few samples of this study predate the infection). Cell type and time point are not known. CDR3s include the opening cysteine and the closing phenylalanine or tryptophan. Fields, in order: CDR3 protein, CDR3 DNA, V gene, clone size, CDR3 length, D gene, J gene. D genes are given only for firm matches. Clone size is stated in some rows and not others, as once, few, many or a class when expanded.

cdr3_aa: CASSQSWGPGGKNIQYF; cdr3_nt: TGTGCCAGCAGCCAATCTTGGGGTCCGGGAGGAAAAAACATTCAGTACTTC; v_call: TRBV3-1; clone_size: NA; cdr3_length: 17; d_call: TRBD2; j_call: TRBJ2-4
cdr3_aa: CASSLAGTYDWTF; cdr3_nt: TGTGCCAGCAGTTTAGCAGGGACATACGACTGGACCTTT; v_call: TRBV12-3/TRBV12-4; clone_size: few; cdr3_length: 13; d_call: NA; j_call: TRBJ1-1
cdr3_aa: CASSSTTPDTQYF; cdr3_nt: TGTGCCAGCAGCTCCACAACTCCAGATACGCAGTATTTT; v_call: TRBV7-2; clone_size: many; cdr3_length: 13; d_call: NA; j_call: TRBJ2-3
cdr3_aa: CASSLGGALADTQYF; cdr3_nt: TGTGCCAGCAGCTTAGGGGGGGCCCTAGCAGATACGCAGTATTTT; v_call: TRBV7-8; clone_size: NA; cdr3_length: 15; d_call: NA; j_call: TRBJ2-3
cdr3_aa: CASNPGTRNIQYF; cdr3_nt: TGTGCCAGCAACCCCGGGACTAGAAACATTCAGTACTTC; v_call: TRBV12-3/TRBV12-4; clone_size: few; cdr3_length: 13; d_call: TRBD2; j_call: TRBJ2-4
cdr3_aa: CASSLGAGNNQPQHF; cdr3_nt: TGTGCCAGCAGCTTGGGGGCAGGGAACAATCAGCCCCAGCATTTT; v_call: TRBV12-3/TRBV12-4; clone_size: few; cdr3_length: 15; d_call: NA; j_call: TRBJ1-5
cdr3_aa: CAISEHTYEQYF; cdr3_nt: TGTGCCATCAGTGAGCACACCTACGAGCAGTACTTC; v_call: TRBV10-3; clone_size: NA; cdr3_length: 12; d_call: NA; j_call: TRBJ2-7
cdr3_aa: CASSEQSLEQYF; cdr3_nt: TGTGCCAGCAGCGAACAATCCCTCGAGCAGTACTTC; v_call: TRBV6-6; clone_size: few; cdr3_length: 12; d_call: NA; j_call: TRBJ2-7
cdr3_aa: CASSVHGCSGGISSYNEQFF; cdr3_nt: TGTGCCAGCAGCGTACATGGTTGTAGCGGGGGGATCAGCTCCTACAATGAGCAGTTCTTC; v_call: TRBV9; clone_size: NA; cdr3_length: 20; d_call: TRBD2; j_call: TRBJ2-1
cdr3_aa: CASRQDGNYGYTF; cdr3_nt: TGCGCCAGCAGACAGGACGGGAACTATGGCTACACCTTC; v_call: TRBV5-1; clone_size: few; cdr3_length: 13; d_call: NA; j_call: TRBJ1-2
cdr3_aa: CASSVRGTYYGYTF; cdr3_nt: TGTGCCAGCAGCGTCAGGGGAACATACTATGGCTACACCTTC; v_call: TRBV9; clone_size: NA; cdr3_length: 14; d_call: NA; j_call: TRBJ1-2
cdr3_aa: CASSFGQGNTEAFF; cdr3_nt: TGTGCCAGCAGCTTTGGACAGGGGAACACTGAAGCTTTCTTT; v_call: TRBV11-2; clone_size: few; cdr3_length: 14; d_call: TRBD1; j_call: TRBJ1-1
cdr3_aa: CASSFSSGRAKTQYF; cdr3_nt: TGTGCCAGCAGTTTTTCTAGCGGGAGGGCCAAGACCCAGTACTTC; v_call: TRBV12-3/TRBV12-4; clone_size: many; cdr3_length: 15; d_call: TRBD2; j_call: TRBJ2-5
cdr3_aa: CASTSGQTGYGYTF; cdr3_nt: TGTGCCAGCACCTCGGGACAGACCGGCTACGGCTACACCTTC; v_call: TRBV25-1; clone_size: NA; cdr3_length: 14; d_call: TRBD1; j_call: TRBJ1-2
cdr3_aa: CAISELGQSNQPQHF; cdr3_nt: TGTGCCATCAGTGAGCTGGGACAGAGCAATCAGCCCCAGCATTTT; v_call: TRBV10-3; clone_size: NA; cdr3_length: 15; d_call: TRBD1; j_call: TRBJ1-5
cdr3_aa: CASSPTAEYGYTF; cdr3_nt: TGTGCCAGCTCACCAACGGCGGAATATGGCTACACCTTC; v_call: TRBV18; clone_size: few; cdr3_length: 13; d_call: NA; j_call: TRBJ1-2
cdr3_aa: CASSARLGDTDTQYF; cdr3_nt: TGTGCCAGCAGCGCACGACTGGGGGACACAGATACGCAGTATTTT; v_call: TRBV11-2; clone_size: few; cdr3_length: 15; d_call: NA; j_call: TRBJ2-3
cdr3_aa: CASSPTSGGVNEQFF; cdr3_nt: TGTGCCAGCAGCCCGACTAGCGGGGGGGTCAATGAGCAGTTCTTC; v_call: TRBV4-2; clone_size: NA; cdr3_length: 15; d_call: TRBD2; j_call: TRBJ2-1
cdr3_aa: CASSLLQGGDEQYF; cdr3_nt: TGCGCCAGCAGCTTGCTACAGGGGGGTGACGAGCAGTACTTC; v_call: TRBV5-1; clone_size: NA; cdr3_length: 14; d_call: TRBD1; j_call: TRBJ2-7
cdr3_aa: CASSYRLAGAVYEQYF; cdr3_nt: TGTGCCAGCAGCTATCGACTAGCGGGAGCGGTTTACGAGCAGTACTTC; v_call: TRBV5-4; clone_size: NA; cdr3_length: 16; d_call: TRBD2; j_call: TRBJ2-7
cdr3_aa: CSARVRGARALLSYNEQFF; cdr3_nt: TGCAGTGCTAGAGTAAGGGGGGCGCGGGCCCTCCTCTCCTACAATGAGCAGTTCTTC; v_call: TRBV20-1; clone_size: NA; cdr3_length: 19; d_call: NA; j_call: TRBJ2-1
cdr3_aa: CASRLAGGRRNEQFF; cdr3_nt: TGTGCCAGCAGATTAGCGGGAGGGAGACGCAATGAGCAGTTCTTC; v_call: TRBV27; clone_size: few; cdr3_length: 15; d_call: TRBD2; j_call: TRBJ2-1
cdr3_aa: CASSSKGGLTETQYF; cdr3_nt: TGTGCCAGCAGCTCCAAGGGAGGGCTCACAGAGACCCAGTACTTC; v_call: TRBV7-9; clone_size: many; cdr3_length: 15; d_call: TRBD2; j_call: TRBJ2-5
cdr3_aa: CASSERPDLEAFF; cdr3_nt: TGTGCCAGCAGTGAACGACCAGATTTGGAAGCTTTCTTT; v_call: TRBV6-1; clone_size: NA; cdr3_length: 13; d_call: NA; j_call: TRBJ1-1
cdr3_aa: CASTEDGYPTDTQYF; cdr3_nt: TGTGCCAGCACCGAGGACGGCTACCCCACAGATACGCAGTATTTT; v_call: TRBV5-4; clone_size: NA; cdr3_length: 15; d_call: NA; j_call: TRBJ2-3
cdr3_aa: CAWSVLRGATYNEQFF; cdr3_nt: TGTGCCTGGAGTGTACTGCGCGGGGCCACCTACAATGAGCAGTTCTTC; v_call: TRBV30; clone_size: few; cdr3_length: 16; d_call: NA; j_call: TRBJ2-1
cdr3_aa: CASSREDREGQPQHF; cdr3_nt: TGTGCCAGCAGCCGAGAGGACAGGGAGGGTCAGCCCCAGCATTTT; v_call: TRBV4-2; clone_size: many; cdr3_length: 15; d_call: TRBD1; j_call: TRBJ1-5
cdr3_aa: CASTFRGSSNQPQHF; cdr3_nt: TGTGCCAGCACCTTCCGGGGTAGTAGCAATCAGCCCCAGCATTTT; v_call: TRBV12-3/TRBV12-4; clone_size: NA; cdr3_length: 15; d_call: NA; j_call: TRBJ1-5
cdr3_aa: CASSFYGFGEDTDTQYF; cdr3_nt: TGTGCCAGCAGCTTCTACGGTTTCGGGGAGGACACAGATACGCAGTATTTT; v_call: TRBV5-6; clone_size: NA; cdr3_length: 17; d_call: NA; j_call: TRBJ2-3
cdr3_aa: CASSLVNQPQHF; cdr3_nt: TGTGCCAGCAGTTTAGTGAATCAGCCCCAGCATTTT; v_call: TRBV12-3/TRBV12-4; clone_size: many; cdr3_length: 12; d_call: NA; j_call: TRBJ1-5
cdr3_aa: CASSLTGTPAETQYF; cdr3_nt: TGTGCCAGCAGCTTAACCGGGACTCCGGCAGAGACCCAGTACTTC; v_call: TRBV11-1; clone_size: few; cdr3_length: 15; d_call: NA; j_call: TRBJ2-5
cdr3_aa: CSVAATSTDTQYF; cdr3_nt: TGCAGCGTGGCAGCTACTAGCACAGATACGCAGTATTTT; v_call: TRBV29-1; clone_size: many; cdr3_length: 13; d_call: NA; j_call: TRBJ2-3
cdr3_aa: CASSLEAGLTEAFF; cdr3_nt: TGCGCCAGCAGCTTGGAGGCAGGGCTCACTGAAGCTTTCTTT; v_call: TRBV5-1; clone_size: NA; cdr3_length: 14; d_call: NA; j_call: TRBJ1-1
cdr3_aa: CASSQRTDSTDTQYF; cdr3_nt: TGCGCCAGCAGCCAACGGACAGATAGCACAGATACGCAGTATTTT; v_call: TRBV5-1; clone_size: NA; cdr3_length: 15; d_call: NA; j_call: TRBJ2-3
cdr3_aa: CATSDPKPGLAGSTQYF; cdr3_nt: TGTGCCACCAGTGATCCCAAACCGGGACTAGCGGGGAGTACGCAGTATTTT; v_call: TRBV24-1; clone_size: NA; cdr3_length: 17; d_call: TRBD2; j_call: TRBJ2-3
cdr3_aa: CSVRGVTQETQYF; cdr3_nt: TGCAGCGTGAGGGGAGTCACGCAAGAGACCCAGTACTTC; v_call: TRBV29-1; clone_size: NA; cdr3_length: 13; d_call: NA; j_call: TRBJ2-5
cdr3_aa: CASSRTGGGYGYTF; cdr3_nt: TGTGCCAGCAGTCGGACAGGGGGCGGATATGGCTACACCTTC; v_call: TRBV2; clone_size: few; cdr3_length: 14; d_call: TRBD1; j_call: TRBJ1-2
cdr3_aa: CASSHDERGGRFRTQYF; cdr3_nt: TGCGCCAGCAGCCATGATGAGCGGGGAGGCCGATTTAGGACCCAGTACTTC; v_call: TRBV4-1; clone_size: NA; cdr3_length: 17; d_call: TRBD2; j_call: TRBJ2-5
cdr3_aa: CATATGEPQHF; cdr3_nt: TGTGCCACCGCGACAGGCGAGCCCCAGCATTTT; v_call: TRBV6-2/TRBV6-3; clone_size: NA; cdr3_length: 11; d_call: NA; j_call: TRBJ1-5
cdr3_aa: CASSTQGDYGYTF; cdr3_nt: TGTGCCAGCAGTACGCAGGGGGACTATGGCTACACCTTC; v_call: TRBV12-3/TRBV12-4; clone_size: few; cdr3_length: 13; d_call: TRBD1; j_call: TRBJ1-2
cdr3_aa: CASSGLALLSRGGTQYF; cdr3_nt: TGTGCCAGCAGTGGGTTAGCGTTGTTGTCCCGAGGGGGTACGCAGTATTTT; v_call: TRBV12-3/TRBV12-4; clone_size: many; cdr3_length: 17; d_call: NA; j_call: TRBJ2-3